This TCR beta chain was documented in a study of T-cell memory formation after mild COVID-19 (dated by TCRdb to the early 2020s). Regarding the research as a whole: TCR sequence clusters from the two donors were found to be largely donor specific. In two donors, T-cell clones that expanded and contracted after mild COVID-19 were followed by sequencing TCRalpha and TCRbeta repertoires longitudinally. Two young, previously healthy adult volunteers made up the cohort, one male and one female. Paper-wide results and their limitations: The second-wave clones that peaked on day 37 were not confirmed to be SARS-CoV-2 specific. Clones that contracted from day 15 to 85 showed balanced CD4/CD8 phenotypes, whereas a second wave of clones that expanded from day 15 to 37 leaned towards CD4+. The detection of some responding clones in pre-infection memory suggests that pre-existing cross-reactive memory T cells joined the SARS-CoV-2 response. Contracting CD4+ clones turned up mainly in the CM and EM memory subsets, whereas EMRA was where CD8+ clones were enriched. The study covered only two mild cases, and larger cohorts including severe cases with pre-infection samples were considered necessary.

Sequencing used an Illumina NovaSeq 6000. cDNA libraries for TCRalpha and TCRbeta were prepared by 5'RACE using constant-segment primers, with sample barcodes and unique molecular identifiers added. Trizol reagent was used to extract RNA from every sample. The libraries were amplified in two PCR steps, and the second step added a second sample barcode and Illumina TruSeq adapters. Sequencing of the libraries was done on an Illumina NovaSeq, producing 2 x 150 bp paired-end reads. In the source study's methods: Demultiplexing of reads and collapsing into UMI-guided consensus sequences were performed with migec v1.2.7. Using mixcr v2.1.11, UMI consensuses were aligned to TRA and TRB V and J templates and then assembled into clonotypes. A clonotype was counted as expanded or contracted only if both edgeR and NoisET called the change significant, with noise models trained on biological replicates. For edgeR calls, a false discovery rate-adjusted p below 0.01 and a log2 fold-change threshold of 1 were applied. As an exploratory analysis of dynamics, max-normalized trajectories of the 1000 most abundant clonotypes were examined with PCA combined with hierarchical clustering. Each responding clone was given a CD4 or CD8 phenotype based on the CD4+ and CD8+ repertoires, which had been sequenced separately. In-frame beta chains were kept once TCRdb had trimmed the public reads at Q25 with fastp and called clones with MiXCR. Rows are unified per CDR3 protein, each entry keeping the most common DNA and genes. The V and J calls come from TCRdb's annotation, not from the publication. The sample profile shows approximately 250,000 distinct CDR3 sequences; 15% to 19% of them were found once. The top ten hold around 2% of the sample.

Ficoll-Paque density gradient centrifugation was the method used to isolate PBMCs. This clonotype was detected a few times. Its target antigen remains unknown. The input lacks base qualities; no much larger clone sits a single base away. Sequences were obtained from PBMCs or a T cell subset sorted from them (not recorded which). This clonotype was sampled from an adult woman who had mild COVID-19 (a few samples of this study predate the infection). The sample titles of this study are shuffled in the database, so cell type and time point are left out; the donor was told from shared clones.

The CDR3 protein: CASSSGQGIGGYTF. Read as DNA, the sequence is TGTGCCAGCAGTTCAGGACAGGGGATTGGGGGCTACACCTTC. The V gene is TRBV12-3 or TRBV12-4 and the J gene is TRBJ1-2, with 9 bases matching TRBD1. The CDR3 numbers 14 residues from cysteine through phenylalanine. The CDR3 DNA has 42 bases and is translated from base 1. V loses 4 bases at its end and J loses 8 bases; junction bases beyond the gene matches: 8.